The table lists the clone carrying this TCR beta chain with a count of one. Its antigen is not identified. The V gene's germline CDR1 is SQVTM and CDR2 ANQGSEA. The CDR3 is 13 amino acids. Deletions cut 4 bases from V and 8 bases from J, with 15 bases between. The data derive from a study of cytomegalovirus exposure and HLA in healthy donors. Study-level results: According to the study, roughly 180 TCR beta chains were cytomegalovirus-associated.

Assay used: immunoSEQ multiplex PCR; TCRdb lists only in-frame clones, some missing. The sample carries 55,000 to 70,000 clones, 80% to 90% recorded once. Specimen: PBMCs. This clonotype was sampled from a woman aged 18-35 years in good health and CMV-seronegative. This rearrangement joins TRBV29-1 to TRBJ2-1; D unclear. The CDR3 spells CSVAQAPIHEQFF. CDR3 DNA: TGCAGCGTTGCCCAAGCCCCCATCCATGAGCAGTTCTTC.